This T cell receptor (beta chain) comes out of a study of cytomegalovirus exposure and HLA in healthy donors. The PCR ran on 60 Vbeta and 13 Jbeta primers. Authors' data handling: Approximately 78 million unique TCR beta chains, roughly 11 million of them shared, were counted by a later analysis. Only in-frame clones appear in the TCRdb table, and some are missing; sequencing was by immunoSEQ multiplex PCR. The DNA gave D and trimming, while V, J and clone size come from that table. The sample has approximately 170,000 clones; about 69% are singletons. This clone appeared a single time. Its cognate antigen is unknown. Study outcomes and limitations: Versus the approximately 700-donor mean, an Asian-associated ancestry cluster reportedly showed fewer N-insertions in a later analysis. Immune exposure information comprised only CMV serostatus.

The germline CDR1 and CDR2 sequences are LNHNV and YYDKDF (reference sequence). Trimming left V 1 base short and J 11 bases short, with 12 bases between. The CDR3 totals 12 residues. The TCR sequence derives from a man aged 25 to 40 in good health and CMV-seropositive. The specimen sequenced was PBMCs. This chain uses TRBV15 with TRBJ2-7; perhaps TRBD2 as D (5 bases). The CDR3 nucleotides are TGTGCCACCAGCAGAGGTGAGGGTTCAAAGTACTTC. It encodes CATSRGEGSKYF.